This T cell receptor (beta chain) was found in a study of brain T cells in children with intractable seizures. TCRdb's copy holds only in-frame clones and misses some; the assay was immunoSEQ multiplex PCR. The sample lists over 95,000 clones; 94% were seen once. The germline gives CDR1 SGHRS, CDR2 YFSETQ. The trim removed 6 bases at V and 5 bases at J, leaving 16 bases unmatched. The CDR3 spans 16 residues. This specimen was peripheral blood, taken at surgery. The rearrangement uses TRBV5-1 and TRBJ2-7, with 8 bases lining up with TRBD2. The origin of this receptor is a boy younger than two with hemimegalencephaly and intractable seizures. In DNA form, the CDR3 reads TGCGCCAGCAAGTCGATCGGGAGGGCCTCCAGGGACGAGCAGTACTTC. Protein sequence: CASKSIGRASRDEQYF.